This entry lists 4 T cell receptor beta chains sequenced from one sample in a study of tumor-infiltrating lymphocytes in primary liver carcinoma. Without any cell sorting, about 19-31 mg of bulk tissue yielded co-extracted RNA and DNA. TCR beta cDNA was made from 500 ng total RNA with a constant-region primer. Library construction for TCR beta comprised three nested multiplex PCR rounds performed with slightly modified ARM-PCR. The first two PCR rounds used TRBV1-TRBV30 forward primers with a C-beta reverse primer, roughly 10 cycles each. One entry per CDR3 protein, called by TCRdb with MiXCR from the multiplex PCR reads. The repertoire holds about 92,000 distinct CDR3 sequences, with 65% to 70% as singletons. Material: tumor-adjacent normal liver tissue. The receptors were sampled from a man in his forties or fifties with primary liver carcinoma and hepatitis B virus infection.

This clonotype appeared a few times. The V call is TRBV29-1, the J call TRBJ1-2, with 8 nucleotides matching TRBD1. The CDR3 sequence is 12 residues long. Trimming took 7 bases from V and 7 from J; bases not matched to a gene: 8. CDR1 and CDR2 (germline): SQVTM, ANQGSEA. Written as DNA, the CDR3 is TGCAGCGCTTCGGACAGGGTCGTTGGCTACACCTTC. Amino acid sequence: CSASDRVVGYTF.

This chain connects TRBV11-2 to TRBJ2-2, with 8 bases that match TRBD1. With V trimmed by 5 bases and J by 6 bases, 8 bases remained unmatched. The CDR3 consists of 15 residues. CDR1 and CDR2 (germline): SGHAT, FQNNGV. In DNA form, the CDR3 reads TGTGCCAGCAGCAAAGGACAGGGAGAGGCCGGGGAGCTGTTTTTT. Translated: CASSKGQGEAGELFF.

With regard to this clonotype: The germline gene is not matched at one end of the junction; a read error may be the cause. V is TRBV11-2 and J is TRBJ2-7, with D maybe TRBD2 (5 bases). The CDR3 spans 15 residues. The V gene's germline CDR1 is SGHAT and CDR2 FQNNGV. The CDR3 loop is CASSLGWTLPYEQYF. As DNA, the CDR3 is TGTGCCAGCAGTCTCGGCTGGACTCTACCCTACGAGCAGTATTTC.

This clonotype was observed a handful of times. With a much larger clone just one base away, this may be a read error. This rearrangement joins TRBV6-1 to TRBJ1-6; D is uncertain. The germline gives CDR1 MNHNS, CDR2 SASEGT. The CDR3 has 18 residues. CDR3 DNA sequence: TGTGCCAGCAGGGGTCCGACGGGAGGTCGCTCCTATAATTCACTCCTCCACTTT. Residues: CASRGPTGGRSYNSLLHF.